The present entry profiles one T cell receptor beta chain with its context. These data originate in a study of T cell changes during pregnancy in multiple sclerosis. The table came from immunoSEQ multiplex PCR; TCRdb's copy has only in-frame clones and leaves some out. The profile covers 34,000 or so clones, with around 90% appearing a single time and around 4.5% taken by the ten largest. The CDR3 covers 14 residues. CDR1 is LNHDA, CDR2 SQIVND, per germline (reference sequence). V was clipped by 6 bases and J by 0 bases, with 6 bases between them. V gene TRBV19 combines with J gene TRBJ1-6; tentative D call: TRBD1 (6 bases). The source is a female donor in good health, enrolled as a control in a pregnancy study. This specimen consisted of peripheral blood, obtained in the second trimester of pregnancy. CDR3 nucleotides: TGTGCCAGTAGGGACAGCTCCTATAATTCACCCCTCCACTTT. Translating gives CASRDSSYNSPLHF.